Listed below are T cell receptor beta chains from one sample, sequenced in a study of cytomegalovirus exposure and HLA in healthy donors. TCRdb's table, derived via immunoSEQ multiplex PCR, lists solely in-frame clones and lacks some. The sample consists of about 190,000 clones, roughly four fifths of them appearing once. Sequenced: PBMCs. These receptors were obtained from a woman aged 25 to 45 in good health and CMV-seropositive. The CDR3 runs from the conserved cysteine through the conserved F or W. Fields, in order: clone size, J gene, V gene, D gene, CDR3 protein, CDR3 DNA. The D gene is left open where the match is weak. Size values are once, few and many counts, or a class for expanded clones, and some rows have none.

once,TRBJ1-1,TRBV19,.,CASSMGQGRSEAFF,TGTGCCAGTAGTATGGGTCAGGGTCGCTCTGAAGCTTTCTTT
.,TRBJ2-1,TRBV7-6,.,CASKGGPGNEQFF,TGTGCCAGCAAGGGGGGGCCAGGCAATGAGCAGTTCTTC
.,TRBJ2-7,TRBV7-6,.,CASSLESGSYEQYF,TGTGCCAGCAGCTTAGAAAGCGGTTCCTACGAGCAGTACTTC
.,TRBJ1-1,TRBV2,.,CASSTTQGSAEAFF,TGTGCCAGCAGTACGACCCAGGGGTCGGCTGAAGCTTTCTTT
once,TRBJ2-7,TRBV6-1,TRBD2,CAIRTSGNSYEQYF,TGTGCCATCAGGACTAGCGGAAACTCCTACGAGCAGTACTTC
.,TRBJ1-5,TRBV13,.,CASSAGPINQPQHF,TGTGCCAGCAGCGCGGGACCTATCAATCAGCCCCAGCATTTT
few,TRBJ1-5,TRBV7-2,.,CASSLAPLRIGEEPQHF,TGTGCCAGCAGCTTAGCCCCTCTTAGGATAGGGGAGGAGCCCCAGCATTTT
once,TRBJ2-4,TRBV7-2,.,CASSLTGGNIQYF,TGTGCCAGCAGCTTAACAGGCGGAAACATTCAGTACTTC
.,TRBJ2-3,TRBV6-5,TRBD1,CASSYSKDRVNTQYF,TGTGCCAGCAGTTACTCGAAAGACAGGGTAAATACGCAGTATTTT
.,TRBJ2-1,TRBV19,.,CASSISFNEQFF,TGTGCCAGTAGTATATCGTTCAATGAGCAGTTCTTC
.,TRBJ2-1,TRBV7-2,.,CASSLAWLASYNEQFF,TGTGCCAGCAGCTTAGCTTGGCTAGCGAGCTACAATGAGCAGTTCTTC
.,TRBJ2-3,TRBV19,.,CASSPRQVSTDTQYF,TGTGCCAGTAGTCCCCGACAGGTTAGCACAGATACGCAGTATTTT
few,TRBJ2-3,TRBV4-1,.,CASSRQRGTDTQYF,TGCGCCAGCAGCCGCCAGAGGGGCACAGATACGCAGTATTTT
.,TRBJ2-5,TRBV5-4,.,CASSLGGRQQETQYF,TGTGCCAGCAGCTTGGGAGGGAGGCAGCAAGAGACCCAGTACTTC
.,TRBJ2-7,TRBV19,.,CATSAAQGYEQYF,TGTGCCACTTCGGCGGCCCAGGGGTACGAGCAGTACTTC
.,TRBJ2-5,TRBV14,TRBD2,CASSQGVGLAVRETQYF,TGTGCCAGCAGCCAAGGGGTGGGACTAGCGGTCCGAGAGACCCAGTACTTC
once,TRBJ2-1,TRBV7-9,TRBD2,CASSLGGGEEQFF,TGTGCCAGCAGCTTAGGGGGGGGAGAGGAGCAGTTCTTC
.,TRBJ2-1,TRBV14,TRBD2,CASSPTPRLAGPSSYNEQFF,TGTGCCAGCAGCCCAACCCCGCGACTAGCGGGGCCCAGCTCCTACAATGAGCAGTTCTTC
.,TRBJ2-5,TRBV10-1,.,CASSESTGDSAFETQYF,TGCGCCAGCAGTGAGTCGACGGGGGACAGCGCCTTCGAGACCCAGTACTTC
.,TRBJ1-5,TRBV5-1,.,CASSLAGAVNQPQHF,TGCGCCAGCAGCTTGGCTGGGGCTGTGAATCAGCCCCAGCATTTT
.,TRBJ2-1,TRBV12-5,.,CASGLVSLGVTYNEQFF,TGTGCTAGTGGTTTGGTATCGCTCGGGGTCACCTACAATGAGCAGTTCTTC
once,TRBJ1-3,TRBV9,.,CAGSVEPGAVSGNTIYF,TGTGCCGGCAGCGTAGAACCAGGAGCGGTCTCTGGAAACACCATATATTTT
few,TRBJ2-7,TRBV27,TRBD1,CASSTSDRFGYEQYF,TGTGCCAGCAGTACCTCGGACAGGTTCGGATACGAGCAGTACTTC
.,TRBJ2-7,TRBV7-9,TRBD2,CASSLGAGGYEQYF,TGTGCCAGCAGCTTAGGAGCGGGGGGCTACGAGCAGTACTTC
.,TRBJ2-6,TRBV5-1,TRBD1,CASSFGQAGANVLTF,TGCGCCAGCAGCTTCGGACAGGCTGGGGCCAACGTCCTGACTTTC